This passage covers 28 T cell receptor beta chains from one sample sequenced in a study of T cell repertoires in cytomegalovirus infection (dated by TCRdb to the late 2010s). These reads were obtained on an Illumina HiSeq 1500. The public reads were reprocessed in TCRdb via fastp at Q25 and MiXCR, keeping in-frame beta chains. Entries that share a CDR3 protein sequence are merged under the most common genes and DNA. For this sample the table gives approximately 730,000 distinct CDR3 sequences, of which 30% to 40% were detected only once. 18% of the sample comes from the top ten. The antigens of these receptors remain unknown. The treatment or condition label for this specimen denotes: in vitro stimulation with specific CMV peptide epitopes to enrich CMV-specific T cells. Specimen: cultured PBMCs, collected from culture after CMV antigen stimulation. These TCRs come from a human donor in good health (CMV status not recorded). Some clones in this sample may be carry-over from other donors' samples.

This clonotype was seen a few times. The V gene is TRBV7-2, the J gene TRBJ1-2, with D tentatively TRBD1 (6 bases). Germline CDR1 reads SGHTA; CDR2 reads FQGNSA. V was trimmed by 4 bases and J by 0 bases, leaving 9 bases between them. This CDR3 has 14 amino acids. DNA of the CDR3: TGTGCCAGCAGCTCCGGGACAACTAACTATGGCTACACCTTC. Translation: CASSSGTTNYGYTF. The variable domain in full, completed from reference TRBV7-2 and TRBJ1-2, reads GAGVSQSPSNKVTEKGKDVELRCDPISGHTALYWYRQSLGQGLEFLIYFQGNSAPDKSGLPSDRFSAERTGGSVSTLTIQRTQQEDSAVYLCASSSGTTNYGYTFGSGTRLTVV.

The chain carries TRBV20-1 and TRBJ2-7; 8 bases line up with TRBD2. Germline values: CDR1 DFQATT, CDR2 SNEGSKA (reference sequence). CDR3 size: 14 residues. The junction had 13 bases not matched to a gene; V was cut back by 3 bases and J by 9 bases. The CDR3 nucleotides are TGCAGTGCTAGCCCGTCGGGAGGGGGGCGAGGGCAGTACTTC. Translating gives CSASPSGGGRGQYF.

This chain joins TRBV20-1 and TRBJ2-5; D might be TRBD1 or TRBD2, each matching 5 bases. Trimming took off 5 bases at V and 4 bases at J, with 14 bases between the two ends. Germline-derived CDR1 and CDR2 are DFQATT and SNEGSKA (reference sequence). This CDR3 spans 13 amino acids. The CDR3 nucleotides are TGCAGTGCTCACGAACGGGGCGGAGAGACCCAGTACTTC. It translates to CSAHERGGETQYF.

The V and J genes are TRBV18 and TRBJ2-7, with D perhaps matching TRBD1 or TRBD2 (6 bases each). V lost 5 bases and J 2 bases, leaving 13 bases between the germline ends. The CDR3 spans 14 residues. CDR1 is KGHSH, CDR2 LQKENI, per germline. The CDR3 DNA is TGTGCCAGCTCAGAGGGGGACTCGCCCTACGAGCAGTACTTC. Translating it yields CASSEGDSPYEQYF.

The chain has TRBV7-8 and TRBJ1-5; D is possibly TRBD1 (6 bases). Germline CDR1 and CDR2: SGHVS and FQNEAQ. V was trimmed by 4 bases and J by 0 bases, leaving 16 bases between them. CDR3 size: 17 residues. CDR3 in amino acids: CASSSFGQFFSNQPQHF. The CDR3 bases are TGTGCCAGCAGCTCCTTTGGACAGTTCTTTAGCAATCAGCCCCAGCATTTT.

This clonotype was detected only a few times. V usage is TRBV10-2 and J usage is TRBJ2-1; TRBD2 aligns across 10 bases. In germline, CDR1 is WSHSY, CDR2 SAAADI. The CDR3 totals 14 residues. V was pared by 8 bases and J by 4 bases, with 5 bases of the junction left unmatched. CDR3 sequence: CASGSSGSYNEQFF. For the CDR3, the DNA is TGCGCCAGCGGGTCTAGCGGGAGTTACAATGAGCAGTTCTTC.

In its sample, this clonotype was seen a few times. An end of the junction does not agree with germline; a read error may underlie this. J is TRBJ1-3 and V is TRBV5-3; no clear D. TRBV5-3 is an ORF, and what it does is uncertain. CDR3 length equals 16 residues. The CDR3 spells CASSFGFGEDGNTIYF. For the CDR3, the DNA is TGTGCCAGCAGCTTCGGCTTTGGGGAGGATGGAAACACCATATATTTT.

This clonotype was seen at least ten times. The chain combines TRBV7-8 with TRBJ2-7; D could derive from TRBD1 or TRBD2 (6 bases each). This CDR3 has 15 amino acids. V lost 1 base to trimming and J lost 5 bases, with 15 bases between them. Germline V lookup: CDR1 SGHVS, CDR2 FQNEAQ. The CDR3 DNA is TGTGCCAGCAGCTTAGGAACAGGGTCGGGGGACGAGCAGTACTTC. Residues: CASSLGTGSGDEQYF.

CDR3 sequence reads: CASSSFPGTPSPGYTF. The CDR3 coding sequence is TGTGCCAGCAGTTCCTTTCCCGGGACACCATCCCCCGGCTACACCTTC. V usage is TRBV27 and J usage is TRBJ1-2; D is possibly TRBD1 (6 bases). Trimming shortened V by 4 bases and J by 8 bases, and 23 bases separated the two germline ends. Germline loops: CDR1 MNHEY, CDR2 SMNVEV (reference sequence). The CDR3 has 16 amino acids.

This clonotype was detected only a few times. The CDR3 nucleotides read TGCGCCAGCAGCCAAACGTCGGGTCAGGTTAACGAGCAGTACTTC. Its translation: CASSQTSGQVNEQYF. The chain recombines TRBV4-1 with TRBJ2-7; D is unresolved. The V end was cut by 2 bases, the J end by 5 bases, with 16 bases between. Germline lookup yields CDR1 MGHRA and CDR2 YSYEKL. The CDR3 has 15 residues.

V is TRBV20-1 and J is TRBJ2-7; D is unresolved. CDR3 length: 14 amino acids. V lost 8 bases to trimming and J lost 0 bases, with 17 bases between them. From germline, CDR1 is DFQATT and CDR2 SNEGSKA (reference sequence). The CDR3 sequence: CSSIPSEHSYEQYF. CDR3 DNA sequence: TGCAGTTCCATCCCCTCAGAGCACTCCTACGAGCAGTACTTC.

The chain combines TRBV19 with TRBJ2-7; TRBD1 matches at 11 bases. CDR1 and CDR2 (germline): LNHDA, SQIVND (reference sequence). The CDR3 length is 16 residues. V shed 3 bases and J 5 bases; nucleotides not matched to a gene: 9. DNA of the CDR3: TGTGCCAGTAGTATCGGCGGACAGGGGGCTTACCACGAGCAGTACTTC. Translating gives CASSIGGQGAYHEQYF.

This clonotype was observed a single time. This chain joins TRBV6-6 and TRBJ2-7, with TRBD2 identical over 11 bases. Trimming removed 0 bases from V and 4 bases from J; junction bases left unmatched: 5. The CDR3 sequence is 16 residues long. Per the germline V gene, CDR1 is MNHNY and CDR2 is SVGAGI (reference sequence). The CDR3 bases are TGTGCCAGCAGTTACTCTCCTAGCGGGAGGTCGTACGAGCAGTACTTC. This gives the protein CASSYSPSGRSYEQYF.

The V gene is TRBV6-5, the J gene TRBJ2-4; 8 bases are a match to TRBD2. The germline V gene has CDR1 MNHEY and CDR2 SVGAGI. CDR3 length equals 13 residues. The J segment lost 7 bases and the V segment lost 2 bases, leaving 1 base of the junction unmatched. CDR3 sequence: CASSYGGGNIQYF. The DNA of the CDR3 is TGTGCCAGCAGTTACGGCGGGGGGAACATTCAGTACTTC.

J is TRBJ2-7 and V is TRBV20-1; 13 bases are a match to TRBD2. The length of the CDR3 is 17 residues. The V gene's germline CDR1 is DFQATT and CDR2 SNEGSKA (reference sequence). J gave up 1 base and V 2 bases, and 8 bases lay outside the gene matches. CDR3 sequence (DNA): TGCAGTGCTAGAATCATCGGGACTAGCGGGGAGTCCTACGAGCAGTACTTC. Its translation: CSARIIGTSGESYEQYF.

CDR3 residues: CASSQSVGDYNEQFF. The CDR3 DNA reads TGCGCCAGCAGCCAATCCGTAGGAGACTACAATGAGCAGTTCTTC. The chain uses TRBV4-1 and TRBJ2-1; the D is unclear. Trimming took off 2 bases at V and 3 bases at J, with 11 bases between the two ends. Germline V gene sequence: CDR1 MGHRA, CDR2 YSYEKL. The CDR3 is 15 amino acids.

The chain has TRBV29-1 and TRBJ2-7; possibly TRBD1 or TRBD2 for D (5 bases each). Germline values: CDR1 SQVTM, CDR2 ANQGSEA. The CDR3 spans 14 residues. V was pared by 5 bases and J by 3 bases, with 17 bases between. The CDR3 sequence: CSVLYGTRIYEQYF. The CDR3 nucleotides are TGCAGCGTTCTTTACGGGACGCGGATCTACGAGCAGTACTTC.

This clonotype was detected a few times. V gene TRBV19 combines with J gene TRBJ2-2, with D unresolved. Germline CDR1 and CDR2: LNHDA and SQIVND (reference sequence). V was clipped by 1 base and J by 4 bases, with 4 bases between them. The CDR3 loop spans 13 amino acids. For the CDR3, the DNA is TGTGCCAGTAGTATAGTACGCACCGGGGAGCTGTTTTTT. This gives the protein CASSIVRTGELFF. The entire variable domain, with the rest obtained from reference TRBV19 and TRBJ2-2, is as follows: DGGITQSPKYLFRKEGQNVTLSCEQNLNHDAMYWYRQDPGQGLRLIYYSQIVNDFQKGDIAEGYSVSREKKESFPLTVTSAQKNPTAFYLCASSIVRTGELFFGEGSRLTVL.

The CDR3 spells CATKQAAGGSDTQYF. As DNA, the CDR3 is TGTGCCACTAAACAGGCAGCGGGAGGGTCAGATACGCAGTATTTT. The chain links TRBV10-3 to TRBJ2-3; 10 nucleotides agree with TRBD2. The CDR3 runs 15 residues. V gave up 10 bases and J gave up 4 bases; unmatched junction bases: 11. Germline V lookup: CDR1 ENHRY, CDR2 SYGVKD.

The CDR3 DNA reads as TGCGCCAGCAGCCTGCAACAGGTAGCCGGGGAGCTGTTTTTT. It translates to CASSLQQVAGELFF. The J gene is TRBJ2-2, the V gene TRBV5-1; the D gene is possibly TRBD1 (5 bases). CDR1 is SGHRS, CDR2 YFSETQ, per germline. The V end was cut by 4 bases, the J end by 6 bases, with 13 bases between. This CDR3 has 14 residues. The complete variable domain, with remaining parts taken from reference TRBV5-1 and TRBJ2-2, reads KAGVTQTPRYLIKTRGQQVTLSCSPISGHRSVSWYQQTPGQGLQFLFEYFSETQRNKGNFPGRFSGRQFSNSRSEMNVSTLELGDSALYLCASSLQQVAGELFFGEGSRLTVL.

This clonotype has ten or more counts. The CDR3 reads CASSMPQGGQETQYF. Written as DNA, the CDR3 is TGTGCCAGCAGCATGCCCCAGGGAGGGCAAGAGACCCAGTACTTC. The gene calls are TRBV7-2 and TRBJ2-5, with 7 bases identical to TRBD2. Per germline, CDR1 SGHTA and CDR2 FQGNSA. The CDR3 has 15 residues. The junction had 8 bases not matched to a gene; V was cut back by 5 bases and J by 2 bases.

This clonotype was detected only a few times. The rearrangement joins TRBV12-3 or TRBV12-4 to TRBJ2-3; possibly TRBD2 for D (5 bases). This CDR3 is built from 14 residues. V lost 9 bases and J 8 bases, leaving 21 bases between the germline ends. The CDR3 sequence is CASLISGGLFTQYF. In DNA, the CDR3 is TGTGCCAGTCTAATAAGCGGCGGGTTATTTACGCAGTATTTT.

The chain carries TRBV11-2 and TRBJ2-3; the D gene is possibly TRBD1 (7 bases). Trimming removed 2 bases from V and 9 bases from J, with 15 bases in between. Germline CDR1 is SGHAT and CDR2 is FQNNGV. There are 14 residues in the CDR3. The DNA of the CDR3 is TGTGCCAGCAGCTTATCGCGGGGACAGACAACGCAGTATTTT. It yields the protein CASSLSRGQTTQYF.

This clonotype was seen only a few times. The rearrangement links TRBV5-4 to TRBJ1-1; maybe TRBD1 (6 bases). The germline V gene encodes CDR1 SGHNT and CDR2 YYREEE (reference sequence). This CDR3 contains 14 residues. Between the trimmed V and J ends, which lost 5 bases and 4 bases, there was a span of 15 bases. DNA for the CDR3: TGTGCCAGCAGTTCTCAGGGGCACGGCACTGAAGCTTTCTTT. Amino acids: CASSSQGHGTEAFF. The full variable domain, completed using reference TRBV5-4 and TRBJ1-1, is ETGVTQSPTHLIKTRGQQVTLRCSSQSGHNTVSWYQQALGQGPQFIFQYYREEENGRGNFPPRFSGLQFPNYSSELNVNALELDDSALYLCASSSQGHGTEAFFGQGTRLTVV.

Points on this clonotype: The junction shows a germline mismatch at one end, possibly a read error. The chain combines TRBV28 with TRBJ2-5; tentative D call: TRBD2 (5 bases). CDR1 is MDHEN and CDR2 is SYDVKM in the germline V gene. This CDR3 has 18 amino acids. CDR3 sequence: CSSSGPRGAQLYQETQYF. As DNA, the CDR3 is TGTTCCAGCAGCGGCCCGCGCGGCGCCCAGCTGTACCAAGAGACCCAGTACTTC.

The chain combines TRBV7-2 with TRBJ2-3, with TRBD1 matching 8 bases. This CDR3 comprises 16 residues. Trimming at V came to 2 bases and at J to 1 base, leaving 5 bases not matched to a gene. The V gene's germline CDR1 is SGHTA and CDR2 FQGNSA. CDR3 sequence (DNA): TGTGCCAGCAGCTTACAGGGGGCCAGGGGCACAGATACGCAGTATTTT. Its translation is CASSLQGARGTDTQYF. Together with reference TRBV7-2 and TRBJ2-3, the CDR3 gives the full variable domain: GAGVSQSPSNKVTEKGKDVELRCDPISGHTALYWYRQSLGQGLEFLIYFQGNSAPDKSGLPSDRFSAERTGGSVSTLTIQRTQQEDSAVYLCASSLQGARGTDTQYFGPGTRLTVL.

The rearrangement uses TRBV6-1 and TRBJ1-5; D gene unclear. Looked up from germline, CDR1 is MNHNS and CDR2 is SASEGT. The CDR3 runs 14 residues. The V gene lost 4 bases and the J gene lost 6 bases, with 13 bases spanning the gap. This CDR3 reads CASSVVRWSQPQHF. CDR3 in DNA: TGTGCCAGCAGTGTAGTCCGGTGGAGTCAGCCCCAGCATTTT.

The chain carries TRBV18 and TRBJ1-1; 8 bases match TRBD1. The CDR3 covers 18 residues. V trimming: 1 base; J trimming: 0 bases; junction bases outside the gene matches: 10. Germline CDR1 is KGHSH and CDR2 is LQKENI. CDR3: CASSPLDRGGTLNTEAFF. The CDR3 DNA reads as TGTGCCAGCTCACCACTCGACAGGGGCGGAACCTTGAACACTGAAGCTTTCTTT. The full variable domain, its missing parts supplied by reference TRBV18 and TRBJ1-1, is NAGVMQNPRHLVRRRGQEARLRCSPMKGHSHVYWYRQLPEEGLKFMVYLQKENIIDESGMPKERFSAEFPKEGPSILRIQQVVRGDSAAYFCASSPLDRGGTLNTEAFFGQGTRLTVV.